This passage covers 21 T cell receptor beta chains from one sample sequenced in a study of cytomegalovirus exposure and HLA in healthy donors. The PCR contained 60 Vbeta and 13 Jbeta primers. TCRdb's table, derived via immunoSEQ multiplex PCR, lists solely in-frame clones and lacks some. The sample lists around 150,000 clones, approximately 80% seen once, with around 4.9% in the top ten. The material sequenced was PBMCs. The receptors here all came from a male donor in good health and CMV-seronegative.

The chain employs TRBV29-1 and TRBJ1-2; perhaps TRBD1 as D (6 bases). The V and J ends lost 5 bases and 4 bases respectively, with 11 bases between them. Germline V gives CDR1 SQVTM, CDR2 ANQGSEA. CDR3 length equals 12 residues. In DNA form, the CDR3 reads TGCAGCGTTAACCCGGACAGCTATGGCTACACCTTC. It yields the protein CSVNPDSYGYTF.

This chain links TRBV28 with TRBJ2-7; TRBD1 might be the D (6 bases). The CDR3 length is 15 residues. With 6 bases removed from V and 3 bases from J, the gap between germline ends came to 18 bases. The germline CDR1 and CDR2 sequences are MDHEN and SYDVKM. DNA for the CDR3: TGTGCCAGCAGACCTACCGGGACACCGTTCTACGAGCAGTACTTC. Translation gives CASRPTGTPFYEQYF.

The chain joins TRBV6-5 to TRBJ1-3; 7 bases agree with TRBD1. CDR1 and CDR2 from the germline V gene are MNHEY and SVGAGI. This CDR3 has 15 residues. V shed 2 bases, J shed 3 bases, and the junction held 4 bases outside the gene matches. The CDR3 protein is CASSYARGNGNTIYF. The CDR3 region has the DNA TGTGCCAGCAGTTACGCCAGGGGGAATGGAAACACCATATATTTT.

The rearrangement uses TRBV30 and TRBJ1-1; D ambiguous. Germline values: CDR1 GTSNPN, CDR2 SVGIG (reference sequence). The V gene lost 0 bases and the J gene lost 4 bases, with 9 bases spanning the gap. This CDR3 has 13 residues. Here the CDR3 DNA reads TGTGCCTGGAGTGTGGGCGCGGGCACTGAAGCTTTCTTT. Protein: CAWSVGAGTEAFF.

The chain joins TRBV6-5 to TRBJ1-1, with D possibly being TRBD1 (6 bases). Germline assignment: CDR1 MNHEY and CDR2 SVGAGI. CDR3 size: 14 residues. V lost 6 bases and J 4 bases, leaving 15 bases between the germline ends. DNA of the CDR3: TGTGCCAGCAGGTTGCCAGGGGTAGGCACTGAAGCTTTCTTT. Translation: CASRLPGVGTEAFF.

This sequence joins TRBV2 and TRBJ2-4; 9 bases fit TRBD1. The CDR3 covers 15 residues. Germline CDR1 is SNHLY and CDR2 is FYNNEI. V gave up 7 bases and J gave up 7 bases; unmatched junction bases: 11. CDR3 sequence: CASITKPGQGNIQYF. CDR3 bases: TGTGCCAGCATTACTAAACCGGGACAGGGCAACATTCAGTACTTC.

V gene TRBV5-8 combines with J gene TRBJ1-4; D unresolved. The CDR3 totals 14 residues. Per the germline V gene, CDR1 is SGHTS and CDR2 is YDEGEE. The V and J ends lost 7 bases and 8 bases respectively, with 18 bases between them. Here the CDR3 reads CASDHRYGAEKLFF. The CDR3 DNA sequence: TGTGCCAGCGACCACCGCTACGGAGCCGAAAAACTGTTTTTT. Full variable domain (outside the CDR3, taken from reference TRBV5-8 and TRBJ1-4): EAGVTQSPTHLIKTRGQQATLRCSPISGHTSVYWYQQALGLGLQFLLWYDEGEERNRGNFPPRFSGRQFPNYSSELNVNALELEDSALYLCASDHRYGAEKLFFGSGTQLSVL.

This rearrangement joins TRBV7-6 to TRBJ1-4; D unclear. The CDR3 consists of 16 residues. Trimming removed 2 bases from V and 0 bases from J, with 10 bases in between. From germline, CDR1 is SGHVS and CDR2 FNYEAQ. For the CDR3, the DNA is TGTGCCAGCAGCTTAACCAGGCAGACAACTAATGAAAAACTGTTTTTT. This encodes CASSLTRQTTNEKLFF.

This clone has a handful of counts. V and J are TRBV7-3 and TRBJ1-1; TRBD1 might be the D (5 bases). This CDR3 has 15 amino acids. V lost 1 base to trimming and J lost 4 bases, with 13 bases between them. CDR1 and CDR2 (germline): SGHTA, FQGTGA. This chain's CDR3 is CASSLIPGGGTEAFF. The CDR3 coding sequence is TGTGCCAGCAGCTTAATTCCGGGGGGAGGCACTGAAGCTTTCTTT.

This clone was recorded only once. The chain has TRBV19 and TRBJ1-2; D uncertain. V was shortened by 9 bases and J by 3 bases, with 17 bases between the two germline ends. This CDR3 has 14 amino acids. In germline, CDR1 is LNHDA, CDR2 SQIVND (reference sequence). For the CDR3, the DNA is TGTGCCAGCCAACGGATAGGCGGATACTATGGCTACACCTTC. Its protein is CASQRIGGYYGYTF.

CDR3 DNA sequence: TGTGCCAGCAGTTCCCAACGGGGGTCGGCGGACTATGGCTACACCTTC. This translates into CASSSQRGSADYGYTF. The rearrangement links TRBV28 to TRBJ1-2; tentative D call: TRBD1 (5 bases). CDR1 is MDHEN and CDR2 is SYDVKM in the germline V gene. The length of the CDR3 is 16 residues. The germline V and J ends were trimmed by 4 bases and 3 bases, with 18 bases remaining between them.

This clone appeared once. One end of the junction does not line up with germline, which may come from a read error. The V and J genes are TRBV7-9 and TRBJ1-1; 9 positions agree with TRBD1. The germline CDR1 and CDR2 sequences are SEHNR and FQNEAQ (reference sequence). The CDR3 has 15 amino acids. As DNA, the CDR3 is TGTTCCAGCAGCTCTCACAGGGGGCTGAACACTGAAGCTTTCTTT. This gives the protein CSSSSHRGLNTEAFF.

The V gene is TRBV30, the J gene TRBJ1-1; D may be TRBD1 (6 bases). Trimming removed 2 bases from V and 10 bases from J, with 17 bases in between. This CDR3 is built from 13 residues. Germline values: CDR1 GTSNPN, CDR2 SVGIG (reference sequence). CDR3 coding DNA: TGTGCCTGGAGTCTCGGACAGTCCGGCCGAGCTTTCTTT. It codes for CAWSLGQSGRAFF. The full variable domain, completed using reference TRBV30 and TRBJ1-1, is SQTIHQWPATLVQPVGSPLSLECTVEGTSNPNLYWYRQAAGRGLQLLFYSVGIGQISSEVPQNLSASRPQDRQFILSSKKLLLSDSGFYLCAWSLGQSGRAFFGQGTRLTVV.

The gene calls are TRBV7-2 and TRBJ2-7; D is unresolved. V lost 1 base and J lost 3, with 10 bases in between. Germline V gene sequence: CDR1 SGHTA, CDR2 FQGNSA. The CDR3 totals 14 residues. The CDR3 is CASSLVQYIYEQYF. CDR3 nucleotides: TGTGCCAGCAGCTTAGTACAGTACATCTACGAGCAGTACTTC.

V is TRBV5-1 and J is TRBJ2-7; the D gene is possibly TRBD1 (6 bases). The CDR3 totals 14 residues. Between the trimmed V and J ends, which lost 4 bases and 7 bases, there was a span of 18 bases. Germline V gives CDR1 SGHRS, CDR2 YFSETQ. This CDR3 reads CASSPRDTVGEQYF. The CDR3 DNA is TGCGCCAGCAGCCCAAGGGACACCGTGGGGGAGCAGTACTTC.

The genes are TRBV6-6 and TRBJ2-7, with a possible D match to TRBD1 (6 bases). The V and J ends lost 4 bases and 3 bases respectively, with 19 bases between them. There are 16 residues in the CDR3. Germline CDR1 is MNHNY and CDR2 is SVGAGI (reference sequence). CDR3 DNA: TGTGCCAGCAGTTCTCTCCTTCAGGGGCCTAGCTACGAGCAGTACTTC. Translating gives CASSSLLQGPSYEQYF.

The gene calls are TRBV14 and TRBJ2-2; D uncertain. The CDR3 sequence is 12 residues long. Trimming removed 4 bases from V and 6 bases from J, with 6 bases in between. Germline lookup yields CDR1 SGHDN and CDR2 FVKESK. The DNA for the CDR3 is TGTGCCAGCAGCCTACAGCCCGGGGAGCTGTTTTTT. Amino acids: CASSLQPGELFF.

The V gene is TRBV2, the J gene TRBJ2-7; perhaps TRBD1 as D (7 bases). The CDR3 is 14 amino acids. V dropped 3 bases and J dropped 0 bases, with 9 bases sitting between them. CDR1 and CDR2 (germline): SNHLY, FYNNEI. CDR3 residues: CASSDQGGSYEQYF. CDR3 bases: TGTGCCAGCAGTGATCAGGGGGGCTCCTACGAGCAGTACTTC.

The chain links TRBV30 to TRBJ1-2; D possibly corresponds to TRBD1 (5 bases). Germline CDR1 GTSNPN, CDR2 SVGIG (reference sequence). This CDR3 has 13 amino acids. V was trimmed by 1 base and J by 8 bases, leaving 14 bases between them. CDR3 region: CAWSGGVGAGYTF. The CDR3 nucleotides are TGTGCCTGGAGTGGGGGCGTAGGGGCCGGCTACACCTTC.

J is TRBJ2-3 and V is TRBV29-1, with 9 bases lining up with TRBD2. The CDR3 is 16 residues long. Germline V gene lookup returns CDR1 SQVTM and CDR2 ANQGSEA. V dropped 4 bases and J dropped 2; count of bases not matched to a gene: 10. The CDR3 DNA reads as TGCAGCGTTGGGGGGGGGCTAGCGGGACACACAGATACGCAGTATTTT. Its protein is CSVGGGLAGHTDTQYF.

The chain links TRBV9 to TRBJ2-1, with D tentatively TRBD1 (5 bases). Trimming cost V 0 bases and J 6 bases, with 19 bases left between them. Germline V gene lookup returns CDR1 SGDLS and CDR2 YYNGEE. This CDR3 has 17 residues. This chain's CDR3 is CASSVADSLELRNEQFF. DNA for the CDR3: TGTGCCAGCAGCGTAGCCGACAGCTTGGAACTACGCAATGAGCAGTTCTTC.